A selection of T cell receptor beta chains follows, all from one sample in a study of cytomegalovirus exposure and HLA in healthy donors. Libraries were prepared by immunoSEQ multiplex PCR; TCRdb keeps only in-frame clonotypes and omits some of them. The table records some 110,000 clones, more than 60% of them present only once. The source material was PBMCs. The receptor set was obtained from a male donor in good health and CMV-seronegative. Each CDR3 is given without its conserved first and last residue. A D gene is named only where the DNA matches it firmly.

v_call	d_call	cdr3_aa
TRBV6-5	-	ASSWRRNQPQH
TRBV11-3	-	ASSLDREGRETQY
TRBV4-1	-	ASSQVLGKGGEKLF
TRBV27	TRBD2	ASSPGTTQFVYEQY
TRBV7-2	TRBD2	ASSSGTSGNNEQF
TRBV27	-	ASREPNGGYT
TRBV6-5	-	ASSYSPEGGEKLF
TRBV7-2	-	ASSSRQGSHEQY
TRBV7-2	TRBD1	ASGQGGNQPQH
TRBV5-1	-	ASSLAGPRPGELF
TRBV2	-	ASYDPGISYEQY
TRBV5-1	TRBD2	ASSATLAGSSYEQY
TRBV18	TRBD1	ASSRDRGPGYEQY
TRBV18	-	ASSANQGGYGYT
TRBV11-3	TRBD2	ASSLAGDQETQY
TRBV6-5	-	ASSRGSNYGYT
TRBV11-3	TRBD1	ASSPRQGRHEQY
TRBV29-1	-	SDQQGDGYT
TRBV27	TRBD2	ASSPGRTGNEQY
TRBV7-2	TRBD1	ASSSSLDRGRGNTIY
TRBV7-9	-	ASSSGGTQY
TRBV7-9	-	SSSFEETQY
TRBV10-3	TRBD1	AIRGGQGSYNEQF
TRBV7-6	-	ASSTYRERTEKLF
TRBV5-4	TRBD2	ASSSPQTSVETQY
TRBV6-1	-	ASSENPGPQETQY
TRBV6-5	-	ASSEQAFYEQY